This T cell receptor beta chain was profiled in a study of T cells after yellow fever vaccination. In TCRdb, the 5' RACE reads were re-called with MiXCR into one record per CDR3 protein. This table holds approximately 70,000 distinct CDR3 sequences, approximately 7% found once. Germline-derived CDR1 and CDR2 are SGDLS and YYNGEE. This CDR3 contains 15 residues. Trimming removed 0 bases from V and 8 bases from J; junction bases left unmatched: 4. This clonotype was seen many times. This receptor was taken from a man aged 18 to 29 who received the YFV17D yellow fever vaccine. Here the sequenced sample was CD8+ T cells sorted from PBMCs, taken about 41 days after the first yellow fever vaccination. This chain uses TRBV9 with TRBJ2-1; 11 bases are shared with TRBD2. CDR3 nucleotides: TGTGCCAGCAGCGTAGATAGCGGGGGGGCCTATGAGCAGTTCTTC. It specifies CASSVDSGGAYEQFF. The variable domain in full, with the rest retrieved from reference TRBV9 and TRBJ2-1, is DSGVTQTPKHLITATGQRVTLRCSPRSGDLSVYWYQQSLDQGLQFLIQYYNGEERAKGNILERFSAQQFPDLHSELNLSSLELGDSALYFCASSVDSGGAYEQFFGPGTRLTVL.